The next 10 T cell receptor beta chains were all read from a single sample in a study of T cells after yellow fever vaccination. TCRdb called the 5' RACE reads again in MiXCR, with one record for every CDR3 protein. This table holds some 560,000 distinct CDR3 sequences, roughly 21% found once. Sequenced material: PBMCs, taken 15 days after the yellow fever booster vaccination. All receptors come from a man aged 25 to 45 who received the YFV17D yellow fever vaccine.

The CDR3 DNA is TGTGCATCCGGGGAGGTGATCTACAATGAGCAGTTCTTC. Translating gives CASGEVIYNEQFF. The chain couples TRBV15 to TRBJ2-1; perhaps TRBD2 as D (6 bases). Germline CDR1 LNHNV, CDR2 YYDKDF (reference sequence). The CDR3 length is 13 residues. Drawing the rest from reference TRBV15 and TRBJ2-1, the complete variable domain is DAMVIQNPRYQVTQFGKPVTLSCSQTLNHNVMYWYQQKSSQAPKLLFHYYDKDFNNEADTPDNFQSRRPNTSFCFLDIRSPGLGDTAMYLCASGEVIYNEQFFGPGTRLTVL.

V usage is TRBV6-2 or TRBV6-3 and J usage is TRBJ2-1; the D is unclear. V was shortened by 2 bases and J by 0 bases, with 8 bases between the two germline ends. CDR1 is MNHEY and CDR2 is SVGEGT in the germline V gene. The CDR3 length is 15 residues. CDR3 protein: CASSYPRSSYNEQFF. The DNA of the CDR3 is TGTGCCAGCAGTTACCCCCGGAGCTCCTACAATGAGCAGTTCTTC.

This rearrangement joins TRBV18 to TRBJ2-5, with D possibly matching TRBD2 (5 bases). V gave up 6 bases and J gave up 5 bases, with 13 bases separating them. The CDR3 covers 13 residues. The germline V gene has CDR1 KGHSH and CDR2 LQKENI. The CDR3 bases are TGTGCCAGCTCCCAGACTACTGAGGAGACCCAGTACTTC. Protein: CASSQTTEETQYF.

The chain has TRBV29-1 and TRBJ2-1; 9 bases agree with TRBD1. With V trimmed by 6 bases and J by 9 bases, 6 bases remained unmatched. Germline CDR1 reads SQVTM; CDR2 reads ANQGSEA. CDR3 length: 12 residues. The CDR3 nucleotides read TGCAGCGTCGACAGGGGGGTGGGTGAGCAGTTCTTC. Translating gives CSVDRGVGEQFF.

The chain carries TRBV18 and TRBJ1-5, with D possibly being TRBD1 (5 bases). V dropped 5 bases and J dropped 11 bases, with 13 bases sitting between them. The germline gives CDR1 KGHSH, CDR2 LQKENI. The CDR3 extends over 12 amino acids. CDR3 in amino acids: CASSTGPGTQHF. The CDR3 coding sequence is TGTGCCAGCTCAACGGGACCGGGCACCCAGCATTTT. Combining the CDR3 with reference TRBV18 and TRBJ1-5 gives the whole variable domain NAGVMQNPRHLVRRRGQEARLRCSPMKGHSHVYWYRQLPEEGLKFMVYLQKENIIDESGMPKERFSAEFPKEGPSILRIQQVVRGDSAAYFCASSTGPGTQHFGDGTRLSIL.

The gene calls are TRBV6-2 or TRBV6-3 and TRBJ2-5; TRBD2 might be the D (5 bases). CDR3 length equals 14 residues. V dropped 11 bases and J dropped 5 bases, with 21 bases sitting between them. Germline CDR1 is MNHEY and CDR2 is SVGEGT. The CDR3 sequence: CAAQSRTPGETQYF. CDR3 DNA sequence: TGTGCCGCCCAGTCCCGGACTCCGGGGGAGACCCAGTACTTC.

The rearrangement joins TRBV12-3 or TRBV12-4 to TRBJ1-5; TRBD1 agrees at 7 bases. V lost 3 bases and J lost 4; bases outside the gene matches: 12. The CDR3 totals 17 residues. Written as DNA, the CDR3 is TGTGCCAGCAGTTTTACCGGGACAGCAACAATTAATCAGCCCCAGCATTTT. Translating gives CASSFTGTATINQPQHF.

The chain links TRBV10-2 to TRBJ2-5, with D unclear. Germline-derived CDR1 and CDR2 are WSHSY and SAAADI. CDR3 length: 15 residues. Trimming removed 3 bases from V and 4 bases from J, with 15 bases in between. CDR3 sequence: CASSEFSSARETQYF. In DNA, the CDR3 is TGCGCCAGCAGTGAATTTAGTTCGGCGCGAGAGACCCAGTACTTC.

This clonotype was seen a few times. The V call is TRBV6-1, the J call TRBJ2-7; 8 positions agree with TRBD2. V lost 6 bases, J lost 0 bases, and 4 bases stayed unmatched. The CDR3 runs 14 residues. CDR1 and CDR2 from the germline V gene are MNHNS and SASEGT. The CDR3 loop is CASRAGVSSYEQYF. DNA for the CDR3: TGTGCCAGCAGAGCGGGAGTAAGCTCCTACGAGCAGTACTTC.

This chain links TRBV6-1 with TRBJ2-7; 9 nucleotides agree with TRBD2. V was pared by 6 bases and J by 3 bases, with 12 bases of the junction left unmatched. Germline lookup yields CDR1 MNHNS and CDR2 SASEGT. The CDR3 contains 16 residues. The CDR3 reads CASSFLGSGSSYEQYF. In nucleotides, the CDR3 is TGTGCCAGCAGCTTTCTTGGTAGCGGGAGTAGCTACGAGCAGTACTTC.